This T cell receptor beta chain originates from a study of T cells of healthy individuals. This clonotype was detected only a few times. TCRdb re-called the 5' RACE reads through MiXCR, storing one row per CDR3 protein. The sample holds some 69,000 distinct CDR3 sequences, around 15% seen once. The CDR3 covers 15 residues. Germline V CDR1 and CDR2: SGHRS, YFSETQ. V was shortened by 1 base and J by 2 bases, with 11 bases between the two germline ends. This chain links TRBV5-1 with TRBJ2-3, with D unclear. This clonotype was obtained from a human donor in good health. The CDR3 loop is CASSLSSQLTDTQYF. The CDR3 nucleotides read TGCGCCAGCAGCTTGTCTAGTCAGCTCACAGATACGCAGTATTTT.